This T cell receptor beta chain came from a study of metastatic and nonmetastatic thyroid tumors. About the study: Repertoire comparisons spanned blood and tumor or nodule tissue from malignant and benign thyroid patients.

Every patient underwent thyroid surgery untreated. In the original analysis: Variation in CDR3 across clinicopathological groups served as the basis for constructing a distant-metastasis classifier in papillary thyroid cancer. TCRdb reanalyzed the PCR reads via MiXCR. These V and J calls rely on TCRdb rather than the paper's analysis. Seen here are thousands of clones, roughly 19% observed once, and the top ten hold approximately 6%. This CDR3 region has 11 residues. The V gene's germline CDR1 is DFQATT and CDR2 SNEGSKA (reference sequence). Worth noting for this clone: An end of the junction differs from the germline gene, which may be a read error.

This sequence originates from a female donor with papillary thyroid cancer or a benign thyroid nodule (not recorded which). Some clones in this sample may be carry-over from other donors' samples. The sequenced sample consisted of adjacent normal tissue. The chain is built from TRBV20-1 and TRBJ1-1; D not resolved. The CDR3 nucleotides are TGCTGTGCCGCCAAAAACACTGAAGCGTTCTTT. Protein product: CCAAKNTEAFF.